Below are 14 T cell receptor beta chains sequenced from a single sample in a study of technical replicates of blood from a few donors. Clones were sequenced by immunoSEQ multiplex PCR, and TCRdb holds only the in-frame ones, with some missing. This sample has 70,000 to 85,000 clones; under 95% occur once, and the top ten carry 0.27%. The sample taken for sequencing was T cells isolated from PBMCs. The origin of the receptors is a human donor in good health.

This chain connects TRBV29-1 to TRBJ2-3; D might be TRBD1 (5 bases). Germline V lookup: CDR1 SQVTM, CDR2 ANQGSEA. This CDR3 has 17 residues. Trimming cost V 0 bases and J 5 bases, with 21 bases left between them. The CDR3 protein is CSVEDGVAGWVVDTQYF. CDR3 coding DNA: TGCAGCGTTGAAGATGGGGTGGCAGGGTGGGTTGTAGATACGCAGTATTTT.

The V and J genes are TRBV5-4 and TRBJ2-1, with D perhaps matching TRBD1 (5 bases). Per the germline V gene, CDR1 is SGHNT and CDR2 is YYREEE (reference sequence). The germline V and J ends were trimmed by 1 base and 7 bases, with 9 bases remaining between them. The length of the CDR3 is 13 residues. CDR3 bases: TGTGCCAGCAGCTTGTGGCAGGGAAATGAGCAGTTCTTC. It encodes CASSLWQGNEQFF.

This chain joins TRBV7-6 and TRBJ2-1; 9 nucleotides line up with TRBD2. The V gene end was trimmed by 2 bases and the J gene end by 3 bases; junction bases not matched to a gene: 2. The CDR3 has 15 residues. Germline loops: CDR1 SGHVS, CDR2 FNYEAQ. The CDR3 region is CASSLRLADYNEQFF. In DNA form, the CDR3 reads TGTGCCAGCAGCTTACGACTAGCGGACTACAATGAGCAGTTCTTC.

This clone is a singleton in its sample. The J gene is TRBJ1-4, the V gene TRBV19, with no clear D. Germline V gene data show CDR1 as LNHDA and CDR2 as SQIVND (reference sequence). Trimming took off 11 bases at V and 7 bases at J, with 32 bases between the two ends. This CDR3 has 18 amino acids. CDR3 in amino acids: CAGPWAVAQICGSEKLFF. The CDR3 bases are TGTGCCGGGCCCTGGGCCGTCGCCCAGATTTGCGGGAGTGAAAAACTGTTTTTT.

This chain uses TRBV13 with TRBJ2-5; D gene unclear. The length of the CDR3 is 12 residues. Deletions cut 2 bases from V and 4 bases from J, with 5 bases between. Germline-derived CDR1 and CDR2 are PRHDT and FYEKMQ (reference sequence). CDR3 DNA: TGTGCCAGCAGCTTACTCCGAGAGACCCAGTACTTC. Residues: CASSLLRETQYF.

The chain uses TRBV19 and TRBJ2-7, with D maybe TRBD2 (6 bases). The germline CDR1 and CDR2 sequences are LNHDA and SQIVND (reference sequence). The CDR3 loop spans 11 amino acids. V lost 9 bases, J lost 6 bases, and 12 bases lay in between. The CDR3 loop is CASTAGFEQYF. In DNA, the CDR3 is TGTGCCAGCACCGCGGGGTTCGAGCAGTACTTC.

This chain uses TRBV5-4 with TRBJ2-7, with TRBD2 matching over 11 bases. From germline, CDR1 is SGHNT and CDR2 YYREEE (reference sequence). V shed 3 bases and J 0 bases; nucleotides not matched to a gene: 5. CDR3 length equals 16 residues. The CDR3 bases are TGTGCCAGCAGCTCAAGGACTAGCGGGTCCTCCTACGAGCAGTACTTC. As protein: CASSSRTSGSSYEQYF.

CDR3 DNA sequence: TGTGCCAGCAGTTTGAGCGGGAGATCCTACGAGCAGTACTTC. Its protein product is CASSLSGRSYEQYF. This chain links TRBV28 with TRBJ2-7, with TRBD2 identical over 8 bases. V lost 3 bases to trimming and J lost 1 base; unmatched junction nucleotides: 2. The CDR3 totals 14 residues. The germline CDR1 and CDR2 sequences are MDHEN and SYDVKM.

This clone appeared once. V and J are TRBV7-9 and TRBJ1-4, with TRBD1 matching 11 bases. With 5 bases clipped from V and 7 bases from J, the junction kept 12 bases outside the gene matches. The CDR3 is 17 amino acids. Germline CDR1 and CDR2: SEHNR and FQNEAQ (reference sequence). CDR3: CASSPDRGQAGGEKLFF. In DNA, the CDR3 is TGTGCCAGCAGCCCGGACAGGGGGCAGGCAGGCGGTGAAAAACTGTTTTTT.

This chain connects TRBV6-5 to TRBJ2-1; D uncertain. Looked up from germline, CDR1 is MNHEY and CDR2 is SVGAGI. The CDR3 length is 12 residues. Trimming pared 4 bases from V and 6 bases from J, leaving 7 bases between. The CDR3, as DNA: TGTGCCAGCAGTTTAGATGGCAATGAGCAGTTCTTC. Translating gives CASSLDGNEQFF.

The rearrangement links TRBV27 to TRBJ2-2; tentatively, D is TRBD2 (6 bases). V was cut by 5 bases and J by 4 bases, with 8 bases left in between. Germline V gene lookup returns CDR1 MNHEY and CDR2 SMNVEV (reference sequence). The CDR3 loop spans 13 amino acids. As DNA, the CDR3 is TGTGCCAGCAGTCCGACTAGCACCGGGGAGCTGTTTTTT. Protein sequence: CASSPTSTGELFF.

The sample holds one count of this clone. This chain links TRBV19 with TRBJ1-3, with D possibly TRBD1 on 5 matching bases. Germline V lookup: CDR1 LNHDA, CDR2 SQIVND (reference sequence). CDR3 length equals 14 residues. Deletions cut 6 bases from V and 2 bases from J, with 11 bases between. The CDR3 reads CASRGRGAGNTIYF. Here the CDR3 DNA reads TGTGCCAGTAGGGGGAGGGGAGCTGGAAACACCATATATTTT.

V gene TRBV9 combines with J gene TRBJ1-6, with 10 positions matching TRBD1. J was trimmed by 8 bases and V by 4 bases; bases with no gene match: 12. The germline CDR1 and CDR2 sequences are SGDLS and YYNGEE. CDR3 length: 17 residues. The CDR3, as DNA: TGTGCCAGCAGCTCCCACCCCACCGGGACAGGGGATTCACCCCTCCACTTT. Amino acid sequence: CASSSHPTGTGDSPLHF. Combining the CDR3 with reference TRBV9 and TRBJ1-6 gives the whole variable domain DSGVTQTPKHLITATGQRVTLRCSPRSGDLSVYWYQQSLDQGLQFLIQYYNGEERAKGNILERFSAQQFPDLHSELNLSSLELGDSALYFCASSSHPTGTGDSPLHFGNGTRLTVT.

The chain recombines TRBV10-1 with TRBJ2-3; tentatively, D is TRBD1 (6 bases). The V and J ends lost 3 bases and 3 bases respectively, with 13 bases between them. Germline assignment: CDR1 WNHNN and CDR2 SYGVQD (reference sequence). CDR3 length: 15 residues. The CDR3 DNA is TGCGCCAGCAGTGAAGGGGCAGGGGAAACAGATACGCAGTATTTT. This codes for CASSEGAGETDTQYF.